This entry describes one TCR beta chain. No antigen is known for it. Base qualities were left out, and no much larger clone turns up one base away. The CDR3 regions of human TCRbeta chains were analyzed by immunosequencing. On the authors' methods: Repertoire TCRs were checked for matches against a reference library of SARS-CoV-2-specific TCRs that had been generated using the MIRA antigen-specificity platform. Breadth was defined as the fraction of unique TCRs that were SARS-CoV-2-associated, and depth was defined as the fraction of total T cells that were SARS-CoV-2-associated. Using the MIRA data, each spike-specific TCR was assigned both to the spike region to which the TCR was reactive and to a CD4 or CD8 class. Log10-transformed breadth and depth values were compared by one-way ANOVA with Sidak's multiple comparisons tests. TCRdb's version of the immuneACCESS table is confined to in-frame rearrangements and falls short of the full clone set. An unresolved V gene accounts for under half of the shortfall where checked; the remainder is of unknown origin. V, J and clone size are those of that table, while D and trimming were read from the DNA. Present in this sample are 90,000 to 130,000 clones, 92% of which were seen just once. The ten largest account for approximately 2.7% of the sample.

Explained via the paper, the time point label denotes: about 28 days (+/-7) after the second vaccine dose. Because spike-specific TCR depth and breadth did not differ between the two schedules, AZD1222 recipients who got a second dose at roughly 4 weeks were pooled with those who got a second dose at roughly 12 weeks. Vaccinee samples were obtained from the UK trials COV001 and COV002, which included a single-blind randomized controlled phase 2/3 trial of AZD1222 (ChAdOx1 nCoV-19) in healthy adults. For TCRbeta chain sequencing, PBMC samples from trial participants were taken at day 0 and at day 28 after the second dose. This sample is drawn from a study of T cell responses to AZD1222 COVID-19 vaccine (dated by TCRdb to the early 2020s). About the investigation overall: TCR sequencing was performed for 230 to 250 trial participants, of whom about 200 were given two doses of AZD1222 and approximately 25 were given two doses of MenACWY control vaccine. Trial participants were enrolled by age into subgroups of 18-55, 56-69 and 70-plus years, and 148, 28 and 57 TCR-sequenced participants, respectively, were included in these subgroups.

The CDR3 spans 14 residues, from the cysteine through the phenylalanine. Only CDR3 DNA remains: 42 bases, in frame from the first base. After removal of 3 bases from V and 4 bases from J, the junction retains 2 bases not matched to a gene. CDR1 and CDR2 (SGHAT, FQNNGV) derive from the germline V gene. Findings and caveats that apply to the study as a whole: Because no day 14 peak-response samples were available, repertoires were characterized only after the peak T cell response. Most participants were white British and females outnumbered males, and the authors suggested that clonal diversity may have been underestimated. Spike-specific TCR breadth and depth rose significantly after two AZD1222 doses compared with day 0 and with MenACWY recipients. Conclusions about previously exposed vaccinees are limited, since just 5 or 6 AZD1222 recipients were seropositive for SARS-CoV-2 at baseline. Reportedly, close to half of the unique spike-specific TCRs recognized epitopes lying outside the regions that are mutated in the B.1.351 and B.1.1.7 variants. The vaccine-associated CD4 TCRs covered the entire spike protein, and the dominant responses fell in regions 160-218 and 743-854. In the small 56-69-year group, the increase in depth fell short of significance, most likely because of low power.

The chain couples TRBV11-2 to TRBJ2-7; TRBD2 aligns with 11 central bases. Source: peripheral blood, taken 28 days after the second AZD1222 dose. The source is an adult who received the AZD1222 COVID-19 vaccine. The nucleotides are TGTGCCAGCAGCTTCACTAGCGGGGGATACGAGCAGTACTTC. This is translated as CASSFTSGGYEQYF.